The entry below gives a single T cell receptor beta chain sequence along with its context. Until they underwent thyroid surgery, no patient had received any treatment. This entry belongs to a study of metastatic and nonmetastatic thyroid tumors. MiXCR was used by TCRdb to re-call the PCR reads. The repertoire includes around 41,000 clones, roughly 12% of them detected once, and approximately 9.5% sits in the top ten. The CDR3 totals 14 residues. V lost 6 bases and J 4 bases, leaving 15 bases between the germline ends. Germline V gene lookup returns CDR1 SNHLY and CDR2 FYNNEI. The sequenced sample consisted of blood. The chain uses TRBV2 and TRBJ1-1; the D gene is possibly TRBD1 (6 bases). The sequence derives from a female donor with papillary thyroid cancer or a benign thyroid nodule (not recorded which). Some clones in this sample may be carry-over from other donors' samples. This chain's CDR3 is CASSSQGSFTEAFF. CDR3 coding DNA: TGTGCCAGCAGCTCCCAGGGGTCGTTCACTGAAGCTTTCTTT.